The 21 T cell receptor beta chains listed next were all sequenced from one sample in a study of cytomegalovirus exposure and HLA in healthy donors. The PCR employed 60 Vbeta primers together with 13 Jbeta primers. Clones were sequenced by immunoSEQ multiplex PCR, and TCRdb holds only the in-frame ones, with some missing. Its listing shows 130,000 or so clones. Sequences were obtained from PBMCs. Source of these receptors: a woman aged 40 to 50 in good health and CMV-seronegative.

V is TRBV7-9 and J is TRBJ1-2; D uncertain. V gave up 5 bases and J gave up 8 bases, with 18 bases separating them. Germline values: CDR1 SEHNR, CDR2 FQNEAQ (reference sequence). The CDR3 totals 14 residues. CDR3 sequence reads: CASSPFLGTRGYTF. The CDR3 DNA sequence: TGTGCCAGCAGCCCGTTCCTGGGCACTAGGGGCTACACCTTC.

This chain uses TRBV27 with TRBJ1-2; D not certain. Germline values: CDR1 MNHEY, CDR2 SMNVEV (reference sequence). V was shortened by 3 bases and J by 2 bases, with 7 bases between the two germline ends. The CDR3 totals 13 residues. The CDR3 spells CASSFGVNYGYTF. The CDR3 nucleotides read TGTGCCAGCAGTTTCGGGGTGAACTATGGCTACACCTTC.

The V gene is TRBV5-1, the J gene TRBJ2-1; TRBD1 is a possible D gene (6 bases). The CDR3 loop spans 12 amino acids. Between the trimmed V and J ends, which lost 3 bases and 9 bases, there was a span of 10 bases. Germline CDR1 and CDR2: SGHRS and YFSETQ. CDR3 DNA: TGCGCCAGCAGCTACAGGGAAGGTGAGCAGTTCTTC. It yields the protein CASSYREGEQFF.

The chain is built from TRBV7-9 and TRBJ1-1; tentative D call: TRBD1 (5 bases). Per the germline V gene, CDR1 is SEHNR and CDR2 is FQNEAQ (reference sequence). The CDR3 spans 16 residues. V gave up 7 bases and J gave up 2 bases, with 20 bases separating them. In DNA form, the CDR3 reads TGTGCCAGCAAGGGCAGGGCGAATAAGGACAACACTGAAGCTTTCTTT. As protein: CASKGRANKDNTEAFF. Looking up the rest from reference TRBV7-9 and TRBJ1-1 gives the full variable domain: DTGVSQNPRHKITKRGQNVTFRCDPISEHNRLYWYRQTLGQGPEFLTYFQNEAQLEKSRLLSDRFSAERPKGSFSTLEIQRTEQGDSAMYLCASKGRANKDNTEAFFGQGTRLTVV.

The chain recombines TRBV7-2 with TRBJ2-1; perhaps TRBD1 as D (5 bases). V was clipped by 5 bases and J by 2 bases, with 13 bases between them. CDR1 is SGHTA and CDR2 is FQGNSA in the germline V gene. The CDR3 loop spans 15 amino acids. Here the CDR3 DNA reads TGTGCCAGCAGCGTAGGTGGGGCGGCCTACAATGAGCAGTTCTTC. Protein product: CASSVGGAAYNEQFF.

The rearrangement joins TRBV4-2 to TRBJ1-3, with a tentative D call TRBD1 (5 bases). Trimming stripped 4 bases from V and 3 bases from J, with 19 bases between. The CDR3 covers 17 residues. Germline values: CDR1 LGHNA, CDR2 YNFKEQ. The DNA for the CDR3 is TGTGCCAGCAGCCGAACGGGTCCAGGGAGGAGTGGAAACACCATATATTTT. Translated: CASSRTGPGRSGNTIYF.

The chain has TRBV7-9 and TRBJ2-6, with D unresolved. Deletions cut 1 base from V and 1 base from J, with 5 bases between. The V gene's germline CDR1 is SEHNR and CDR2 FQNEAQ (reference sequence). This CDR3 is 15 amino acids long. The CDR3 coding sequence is TGTGCCAGCAGCTTAGGGGCGTCTGGGGCCAACGTCCTGACTTTC. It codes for CASSLGASGANVLTF.

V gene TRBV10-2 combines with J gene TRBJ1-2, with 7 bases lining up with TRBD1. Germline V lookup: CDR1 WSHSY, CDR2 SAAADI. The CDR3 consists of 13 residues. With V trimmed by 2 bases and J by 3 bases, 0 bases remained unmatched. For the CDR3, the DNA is TGCGCCAGCAGTGAGCAGGGGGACTATGGCTACACCTTC. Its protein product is CASSEQGDYGYTF.

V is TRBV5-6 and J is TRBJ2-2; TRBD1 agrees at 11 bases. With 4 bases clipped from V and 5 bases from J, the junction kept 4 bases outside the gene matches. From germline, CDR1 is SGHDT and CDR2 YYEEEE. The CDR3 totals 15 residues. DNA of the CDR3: TGTGCCAGCAGCCTAGGGACAGGGGGGACCGGGGAGCTGTTTTTT. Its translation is CASSLGTGGTGELFF.

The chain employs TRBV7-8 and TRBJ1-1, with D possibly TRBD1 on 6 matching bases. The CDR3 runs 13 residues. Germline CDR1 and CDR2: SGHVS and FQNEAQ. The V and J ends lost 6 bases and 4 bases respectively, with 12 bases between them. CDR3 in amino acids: CASRQGRATEAFF. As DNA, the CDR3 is TGTGCCAGCAGACAGGGCAGGGCCACTGAAGCTTTCTTT.

The CDR3 spells CASKPQGDSNQPQHF. The CDR3 DNA reads TGTGCCAGCAAACCACAGGGGGATAGCAATCAGCCCCAGCATTTT. The chain joins TRBV6-6 to TRBJ1-5, with 8 bases fitting TRBD1. Germline V gives CDR1 MNHNY, CDR2 SVGAGI (reference sequence). After removal of 7 bases from V and 0 bases from J, the junction contained 5 bases not matched to a gene. The CDR3 is 15 amino acids.

CDR3 bases: TGTGCCAGCAGTTACTGGGGACAGTTCATGAACACTGAAGCTTTCTTT. Amino acids: CASSYWGQFMNTEAFF. The chain combines TRBV6-6 with TRBJ1-1, with TRBD1 matching 7 bases. Germline CDR1 is MNHNY and CDR2 is SVGAGI (reference sequence). The CDR3 covers 16 residues. With 1 base clipped from V and 0 bases from J, the junction kept 5 bases outside the gene matches.

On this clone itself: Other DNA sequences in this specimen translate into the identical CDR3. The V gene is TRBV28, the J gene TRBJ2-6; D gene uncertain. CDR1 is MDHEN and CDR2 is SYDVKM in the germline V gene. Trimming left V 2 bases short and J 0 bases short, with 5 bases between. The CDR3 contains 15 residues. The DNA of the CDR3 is TGTGCCAGCAGTTTAAGAGGCTCTGGGGCCAACGTCCTGACTTTC. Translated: CASSLRGSGANVLTF.

DNA for the CDR3: TGTGCCAGTAGTCAGCAGGGGGGATCCCAAGAGACCCAGTACTTC. It specifies CASSQQGGSQETQYF. The chain recombines TRBV19 with TRBJ2-5; maybe TRBD1 (7 bases). The CDR3 loop spans 15 amino acids. V dropped 5 bases and J dropped 1 base, with 14 bases sitting between them. Germline CDR1 LNHDA, CDR2 SQIVND (reference sequence).

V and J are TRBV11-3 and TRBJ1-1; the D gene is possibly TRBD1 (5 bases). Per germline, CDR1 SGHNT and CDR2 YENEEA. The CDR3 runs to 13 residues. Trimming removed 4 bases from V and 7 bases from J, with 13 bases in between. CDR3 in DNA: TGTGCCAGCAGCTCTTACGATAGGGGTGAAGCTTTCTTT. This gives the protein CASSSYDRGEAFF.

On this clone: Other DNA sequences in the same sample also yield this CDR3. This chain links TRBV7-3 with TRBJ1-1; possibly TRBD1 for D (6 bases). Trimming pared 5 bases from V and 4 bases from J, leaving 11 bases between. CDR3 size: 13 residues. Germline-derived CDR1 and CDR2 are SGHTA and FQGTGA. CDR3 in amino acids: CASSLQGSTEAFF. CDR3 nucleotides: TGTGCCAGCAGCCTACAGGGCAGCACTGAAGCTTTCTTT. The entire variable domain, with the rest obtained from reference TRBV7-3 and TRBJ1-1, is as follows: GAGVSQTPSNKVTEKGKYVELRCDPISGHTALYWYRQSLGQGPEFLIYFQGTGAADDSGLPNDRFFAVRPEGSVSTLKIQRTERGDSAVYLCASSLQGSTEAFFGQGTRLTVV.

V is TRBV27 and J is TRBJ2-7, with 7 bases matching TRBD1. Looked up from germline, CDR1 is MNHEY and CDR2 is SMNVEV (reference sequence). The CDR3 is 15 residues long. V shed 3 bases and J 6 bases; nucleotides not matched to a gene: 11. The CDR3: CASSFQGQSPGEQYF. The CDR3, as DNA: TGTGCCAGCAGTTTCCAGGGACAGTCCCCCGGCGAGCAGTACTTC.

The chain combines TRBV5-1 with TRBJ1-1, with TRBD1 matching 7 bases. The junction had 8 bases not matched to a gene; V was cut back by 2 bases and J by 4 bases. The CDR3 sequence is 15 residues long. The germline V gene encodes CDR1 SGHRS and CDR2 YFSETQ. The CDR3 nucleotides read TGCGCCAGCAGCTTTGGAGGGGGCGAGGGCACTGAAGCTTTCTTT. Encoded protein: CASSFGGGEGTEAFF.

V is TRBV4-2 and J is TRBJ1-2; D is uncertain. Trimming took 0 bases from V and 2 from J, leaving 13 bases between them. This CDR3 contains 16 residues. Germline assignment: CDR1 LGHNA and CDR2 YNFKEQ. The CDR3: CASSQEAGWQNYGYTF. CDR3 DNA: TGTGCCAGCAGCCAAGAGGCGGGGTGGCAGAACTATGGCTACACCTTC.

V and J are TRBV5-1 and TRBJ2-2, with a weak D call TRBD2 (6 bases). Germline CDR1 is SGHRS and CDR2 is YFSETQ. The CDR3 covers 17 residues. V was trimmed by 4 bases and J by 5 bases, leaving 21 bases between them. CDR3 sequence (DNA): TGCGCCAGCAGCAGATACGGGAGCCCTGGTGCGACCGGGGAGCTGTTTTTT. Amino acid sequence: CASSRYGSPGATGELFF.

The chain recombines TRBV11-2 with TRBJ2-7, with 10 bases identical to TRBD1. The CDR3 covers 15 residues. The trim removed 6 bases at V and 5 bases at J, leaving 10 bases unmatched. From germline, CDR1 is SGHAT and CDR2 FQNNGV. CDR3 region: CASSPPGTGAHEQYV. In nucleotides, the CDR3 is TGTGCCAGCAGTCCTCCCGGGACAGGGGCCCACGAGCAGTACGTC.